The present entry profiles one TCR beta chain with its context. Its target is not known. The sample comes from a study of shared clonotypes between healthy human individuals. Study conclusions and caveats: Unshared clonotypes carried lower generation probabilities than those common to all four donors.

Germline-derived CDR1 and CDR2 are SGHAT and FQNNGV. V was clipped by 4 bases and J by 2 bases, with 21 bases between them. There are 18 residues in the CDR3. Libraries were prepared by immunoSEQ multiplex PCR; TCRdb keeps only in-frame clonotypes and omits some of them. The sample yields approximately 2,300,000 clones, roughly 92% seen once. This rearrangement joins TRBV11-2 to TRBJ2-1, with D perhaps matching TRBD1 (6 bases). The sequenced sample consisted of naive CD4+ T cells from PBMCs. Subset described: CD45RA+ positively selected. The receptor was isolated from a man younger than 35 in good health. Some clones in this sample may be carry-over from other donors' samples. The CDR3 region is CASSSGRGWTATYNEQFF. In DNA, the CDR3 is TGTGCCAGCAGCTCAGGCCGTGGATGGACAGCGACCTACAATGAGCAGTTCTTC. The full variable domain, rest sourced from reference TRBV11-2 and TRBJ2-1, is EAGVAQSPRYKIIEKRQSVAFWCNPISGHATLYWYQQILGQGPKLLIQFQNNGVVDDSQLPKDRFSAERLKGVDSTLKIQPAKLEDSAVYLCASSSGRGWTATYNEQFFGPGTRLTVL.